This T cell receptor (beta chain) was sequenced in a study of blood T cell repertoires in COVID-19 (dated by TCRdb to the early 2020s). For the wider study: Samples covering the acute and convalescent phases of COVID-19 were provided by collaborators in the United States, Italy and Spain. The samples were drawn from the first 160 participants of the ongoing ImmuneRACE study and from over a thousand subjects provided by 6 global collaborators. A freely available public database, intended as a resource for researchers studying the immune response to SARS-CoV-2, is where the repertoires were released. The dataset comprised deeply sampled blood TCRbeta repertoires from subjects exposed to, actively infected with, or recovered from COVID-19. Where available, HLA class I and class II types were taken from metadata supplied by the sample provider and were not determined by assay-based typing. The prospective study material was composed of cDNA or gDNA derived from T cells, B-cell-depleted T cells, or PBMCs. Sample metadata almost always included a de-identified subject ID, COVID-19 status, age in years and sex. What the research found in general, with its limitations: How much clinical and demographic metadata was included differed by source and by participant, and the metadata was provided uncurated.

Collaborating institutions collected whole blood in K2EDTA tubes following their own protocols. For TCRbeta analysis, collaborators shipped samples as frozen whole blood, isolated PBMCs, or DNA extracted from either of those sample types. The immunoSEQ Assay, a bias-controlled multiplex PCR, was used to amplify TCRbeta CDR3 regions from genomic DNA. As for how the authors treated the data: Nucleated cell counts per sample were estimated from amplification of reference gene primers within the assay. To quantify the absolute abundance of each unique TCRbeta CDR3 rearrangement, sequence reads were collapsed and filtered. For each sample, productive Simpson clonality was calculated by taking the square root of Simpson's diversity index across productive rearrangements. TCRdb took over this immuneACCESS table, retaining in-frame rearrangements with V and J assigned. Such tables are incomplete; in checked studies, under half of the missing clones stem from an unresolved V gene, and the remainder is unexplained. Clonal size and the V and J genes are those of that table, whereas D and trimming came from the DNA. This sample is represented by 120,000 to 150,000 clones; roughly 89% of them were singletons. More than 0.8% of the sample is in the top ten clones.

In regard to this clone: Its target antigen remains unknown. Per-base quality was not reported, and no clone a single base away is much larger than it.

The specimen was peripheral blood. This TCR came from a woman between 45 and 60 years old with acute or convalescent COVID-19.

The CDR3 corresponds to CASSFSGSQEQFF. The bases read TGTGCCAGCAGCTTCAGCGGGAGTCAGGAGCAGTTCTTC. Recombination linked TRBV7-9 to TRBJ2-1, with 8 bases matching TRBD2. The germline V gene (reference sequence) gives CDR1 as SEHNR and CDR2 as FQNEAQ. The CDR3 runs 13 residues from the cysteine to the phenylalanine. Only the CDR3 region is kept as DNA, spanning 39 bases read in frame from base 1. V lost 3 bases and J lost 10 bases, and the count of bases not matched to a germline gene is 5. Full variable domain (CDR3 extended with the reference TRBV7-9 and TRBJ2-1 proteins): DTGVSQNPRHKITKRGQNVTFRCDPISEHNRLYWYRQTLGQGPEFLTYFQNEAQLEKSRLLSDRFSAERPKGSFSTLEIQRTEQGDSAMYLCASSFSGSQEQFFGPGTRLTVL.